The entry below describes one T cell receptor (beta chain). The repertoire was sequenced with immunoSEQ multiplex PCR; TCRdb's copy has only in-frame clones and lacks some. The sample consists of under 850,000 clones, more than 75% of them appearing once. Trimming removed 2 bases at V and 0 bases at J, with 11 bases between. Germline V gene sequence: CDR1 SGHAT, CDR2 FQNNGV. This CDR3 comprises 15 residues. This specimen comes from a study of shared T cell receptors in the human thymus. These data are also associated with another study on human thymus T cells. That work states: From resections taken during corrective heart surgery, the thymus tissue was obtained. Related studies found that unrelated individuals share highly overlapping thymic repertoires.

This chain links TRBV11-2 with TRBJ2-7; a weak D match, TRBD1 (5 bases). Input material: thymocytes. The sequence was collected from a boy less than two years old with a congenital heart defect. The CDR3 reads CASSLRPRDSYEQYF. CDR3 DNA sequence: TGTGCCAGCAGCTTACGTCCCAGGGACTCCTACGAGCAGTACTTC.